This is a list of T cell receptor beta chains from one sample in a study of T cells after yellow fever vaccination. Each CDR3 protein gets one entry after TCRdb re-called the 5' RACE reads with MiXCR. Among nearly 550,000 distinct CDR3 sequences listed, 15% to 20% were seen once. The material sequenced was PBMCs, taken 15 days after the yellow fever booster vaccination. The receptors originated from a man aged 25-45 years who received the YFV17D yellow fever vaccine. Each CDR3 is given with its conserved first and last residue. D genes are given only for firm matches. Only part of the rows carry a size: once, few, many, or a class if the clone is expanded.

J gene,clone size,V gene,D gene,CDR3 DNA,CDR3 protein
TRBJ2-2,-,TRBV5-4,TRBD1,TGTGCCAGCAGCAAAAGGGGACAGCTAAGACCCGGGGAGCTGTTTTTT,CASSKRGQLRPGELFF
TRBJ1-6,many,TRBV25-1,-,TGTGCCAGCAGTGTGGGTACGGGAGGTCGTAATTCACCCCTCCACTTT,CASSVGTGGRNSPLHF
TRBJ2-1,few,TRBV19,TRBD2,TGTGCCAGTAGTATTGATAGCGGGGACTCCTACAATGAGCAGTTCTTC,CASSIDSGDSYNEQFF
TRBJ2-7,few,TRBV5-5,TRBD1,TGTGCCAGCAGCGGCGGGACAGGTCCCTCCTACGAGCAGTACTTC,CASSGGTGPSYEQYF
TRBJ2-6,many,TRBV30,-,TGTGCCTGGAGTAAAGGTGCGAAGTCTGGGGCCAACGTCCTGACTTTC,CAWSKGAKSGANVLTF
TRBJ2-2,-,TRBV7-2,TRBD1,TGTGCCAGCAGCTTAGCCGGGACAGGGGGGGCCGGGGAGCTGTTTTTT,CASSLAGTGGAGELFF
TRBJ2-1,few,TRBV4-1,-,TGCGCCAGCAGCGTACTGGGACGTAAACTTGAGCAGTTCTTC,CASSVLGRKLEQFF
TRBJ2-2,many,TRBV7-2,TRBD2,TGTGCCAGCAGCTTAGTAGCGGGAGATGGGTCCGGGGAGCTGTTTTTT,CASSLVAGDGSGELFF
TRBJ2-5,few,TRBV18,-,TGTGCCAGCTCACCAAACCGCAACCAAGAGACCCAGTACTTC,CASSPNRNQETQYF
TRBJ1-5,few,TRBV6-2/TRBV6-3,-,TGTGCCAGCGTAGCAGCCTATAGCAATCAGCCCCAGCATTTT,CASVAAYSNQPQHF
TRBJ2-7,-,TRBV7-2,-,TGTGCCAGCAGCTTAGATCCTAGTCAGTTGTACTTC,CASSLDPSQLYF
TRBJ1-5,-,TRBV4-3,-,TGCGCCAGCAGCCACAGTCGGGAGAGTCAGCCCCAGCATTTT,CASSHSRESQPQHF
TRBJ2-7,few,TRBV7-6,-,TGTGCCAGCAGCTTATCTCCCGGGGGTTCCTACGAGCAGTACTTC,CASSLSPGGSYEQYF
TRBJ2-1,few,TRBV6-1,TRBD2,TGTGCCAGCAAGAGGCTAGCGGACCACAATGAGCAGTTCTTC,CASKRLADHNEQFF
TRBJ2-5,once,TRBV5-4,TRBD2,TGTGCCAGCAGCCCTGGGACTAAAGGCGGCCAGTACTTC,CASSPGTKGGQYF
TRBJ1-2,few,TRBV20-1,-,TGCAGTGCTAGAGATGAAGGAGGGTCCGTTGGCTACACCTTC,CSARDEGGSVGYTF
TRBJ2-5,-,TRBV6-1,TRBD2,TGTGCCAGCATGTCACGTAGAGGACTAGCGGGAGATTTATTGGAGACCCAGTACTTC,CASMSRRGLAGDLLETQYF
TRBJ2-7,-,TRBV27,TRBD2,TGTGCCAGCAGTAGGTTACGGCGGGAGGCCCCCTACGAGCAGTACTTC,CASSRLRREAPYEQYF
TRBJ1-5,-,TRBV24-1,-,TGTGCCACCAGTGATATCGATCAGCCCCAGCATTTT,CATSDIDQPQHF
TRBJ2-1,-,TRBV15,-,TGTGCCACCAGCAGAGTCCTAGCAGCCTACAATGAGCAGTTCTTC,CATSRVLAAYNEQFF
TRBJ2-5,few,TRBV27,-,TGTGCCAGCAGTTCTGCCCCCGGAGCACAGACCCAGTACTTC,CASSSAPGAQTQYF
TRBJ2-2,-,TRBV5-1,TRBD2,TGCGCCAGCAGCTTATCTGGAGCGGGAGAGGCCGGGGAGCTGTTTTTT,CASSLSGAGEAGELFF
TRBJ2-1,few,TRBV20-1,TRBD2,TGCAGTGCTACCGGACTAGCGGGTAGAGGTTATGAGCAGTTCTTC,CSATGLAGRGYEQFF
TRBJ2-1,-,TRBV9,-,TGTGCCAGCAGCGGAGAGGGGACTTATTCCTACAATGAGCAGTTCTTC,CASSGEGTYSYNEQFF
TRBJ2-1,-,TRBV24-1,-,TGTGCCACCAGTGATTTGACTGAGCAGTTCTTC,CATSDLTEQFF
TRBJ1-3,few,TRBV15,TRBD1,TGTGCCACCAGCAGGGACAGGGGGGCCACTGGAAACACCATATATTTT,CATSRDRGATGNTIYF
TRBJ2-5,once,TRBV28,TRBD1,TGTGCCAGCAGTAAGACAGGGTTCGAGACCCAGTACTTC,CASSKTGFETQYF
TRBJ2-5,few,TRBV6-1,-,TGTGCCAGCAGTCAACCGGGCAAACAAGAGACCCAGTACTTC,CASSQPGKQETQYF
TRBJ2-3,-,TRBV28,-,TGTGCCAGCAGTCCCCCGGACAGTCTCACAGATACGCAGTATTTT,CASSPPDSLTDTQYF
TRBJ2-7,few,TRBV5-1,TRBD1,TGCGCCAGCAGTAAGGACAGGGTCTCCTACGAGCAGTACTTC,CASSKDRVSYEQYF
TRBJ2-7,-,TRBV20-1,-,TGCAGTGCTTGGGACGGGCTGGCCTACGAGCAGTACTTC,CSAWDGLAYEQYF
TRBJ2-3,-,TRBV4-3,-,TGCGCCAGCAGCCAAGCTTCCAGTAGCACAGATACGCAGTATTTT,CASSQASSSTDTQYF
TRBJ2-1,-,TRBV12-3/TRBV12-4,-,TGTGCCAGCGGCCGGACGGACTACAATGAGCAGTTCTTC,CASGRTDYNEQFF
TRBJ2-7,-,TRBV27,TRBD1,TGTGCCAGCAGTTTGGGGGGGACAGGGCTCTACGAGCAGTACTTC,CASSLGGTGLYEQYF
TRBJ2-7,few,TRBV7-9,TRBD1,TGTGCCAGCAGTAAGGGACAGGGGAACTACGAGCAGTACTTC,CASSKGQGNYEQYF
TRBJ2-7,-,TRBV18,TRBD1,TGTGCCAGCTCACCAATTGGTTCAGGGGGCTACGAGCAGTACTTC,CASSPIGSGGYEQYF
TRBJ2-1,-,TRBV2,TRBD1,TGTGCCAGCAGTGACCAGGGACAGGGGTGGAATGAGCAGTTCTTC,CASSDQGQGWNEQFF